This TCR beta chain was recorded in a study of PD-1 and CTLA-4 blockade in melanoma (dated by TCRdb to the early 2020s). Regarding the complete study: The study compared how PD-1 blockade and CTLA-4 blockade affected the melanoma-reactive CD8 T cell response in patients with melanoma.

Worth noting for this clone: The antigen it binds to is not known. The input lacks base qualities; no much larger clone sits a single base away.

As encoded in the germline V gene, CDR1 is SGHVS while CDR2 is FNYEAQ. The CDR3 sequence holds 14 residues, the cysteine and phenylalanine included. Solely the CDR3 DNA is kept, with 42 bases framed from the first base. V drops 0 bases and J drops 0 bases, leaving 5 bases in between. Receptors were amplified or captured by the immunoSEQ multiplex PCR assay. Here the immuneACCESS table is served through TCRdb, limited to in-frame sequences with V and J called. Missing clones are a known gap in these copies; in checked studies unresolved V genes cover under half, and the rest lacks a known reason. The sample table lists tens of thousands of clones, 88% of them with a count of one. The ten biggest clones cover more than 5.5% of the sample.

The specimen comprised CD8+ T cells from peripheral blood, sampled from a patient given anti-PD-1 treatment. The chain is encoded by TRBV7-6 joined to TRBJ1-1; no D gene is confidently identified. This TCR derives from a human donor with melanoma. Here the CDR3 is given as CASSLAAVNTEAFF. The bases are TGTGCCAGCAGCTTAGCGGCGGTGAACACTGAAGCTTTCTTT.